Each of the 27 T cell receptor beta chains below was sequenced from the same sample in a study of blood T cells in healthy people across ages. For the second PCR, which ran for roughly 6 to 12 cycles, a sample-barcoded 5' primer and a J-beta primer mix were used. A single record per CDR3 protein comes from TCRdb applying MiXCR to the 5' RACE reads. The sample has roughly 680,000 distinct CDR3 sequences; around 21% are singletons. Input material: blood. These receptors all come from a man aged 65-85 years in good health.

The chain employs TRBV5-1 and TRBJ2-1; 11 bases match TRBD2. V shed 2 bases, J shed 5 bases, and the junction held 6 bases outside the gene matches. The V gene's germline CDR1 is SGHRS and CDR2 YFSETQ. The CDR3 runs to 16 residues. CDR3 loop: CASSFNVAGGHNEQFF. Written as DNA, the CDR3 is TGCGCCAGCAGCTTCAACGTAGCGGGAGGGCACAATGAGCAGTTCTTC. Drawing the rest from reference TRBV5-1 and TRBJ2-1, the complete variable domain is KAGVTQTPRYLIKTRGQQVTLSCSPISGHRSVSWYQQTPGQGLQFLFEYFSETQRNKGNFPGRFSGRQFSNSRSEMNVSTLELGDSALYLCASSFNVAGGHNEQFFGPGTRLTVL.

The chain recombines TRBV10-3 with TRBJ2-2, with 7 bases fitting TRBD1. V gave up 10 bases and J gave up 5 bases; unmatched junction bases: 4. The V gene's germline CDR1 is ENHRY and CDR2 SYGVKD. CDR3 size: 12 residues. CDR3 loop: CATQGETGELFF. For the CDR3, the DNA is TGTGCCACCCAGGGGGAAACCGGGGAGCTGTTTTTT.

The V and J genes are TRBV24-1 and TRBJ2-5; D might be TRBD2 (7 bases). Germline V gene sequence: CDR1 KGHDR, CDR2 SFDVKD. The CDR3 consists of 15 residues. The V and J ends lost 7 bases and 2 bases respectively, with 16 bases between them. DNA for the CDR3: TGTGCCACCAGAAAATCCGGGGGGCCGCAAGAGACCCAGTACTTC. This gives the protein CATRKSGGPQETQYF.

This chain joins TRBV6-2 or TRBV6-3 and TRBJ2-7, with 11 bases that match TRBD2. Germline-derived CDR1 and CDR2 are MNHEY and SVGEGT. This CDR3 region has 15 residues. Trimming took 6 bases from V and 1 from J; bases not matched to a gene: 5. The CDR3 loop reads CASSRTSGPSYEQYF. The CDR3 coding sequence is TGTGCCAGCAGCAGGACTAGCGGGCCGTCCTACGAGCAGTACTTC.

The chain combines TRBV10-3 with TRBJ1-5; D gene unclear. Looked up from germline, CDR1 is ENHRY and CDR2 is SYGVKD. The CDR3 is 18 amino acids. Trimming took 6 bases from V and 3 from J, leaving 24 bases between them. The CDR3, as DNA: TGTGCCATCAGCGTTCTCACACGGCGTCTAGGGAACAATCAGCCCCAGCATTTT. Its protein is CAISVLTRRLGNNQPQHF.

This clonotype was picked up a small number of times. This rearrangement joins TRBV6-6 to TRBJ2-5; D ambiguous. Germline values: CDR1 MNHNY, CDR2 SVGAGI (reference sequence). The CDR3 runs to 14 residues. V lost 0 bases to trimming and J lost 5 bases, with 10 bases between them. As DNA, the CDR3 is TGTGCCAGCAGTTACTCAGGGTTCGGGGAGACCCAGTACTTC. Translating gives CASSYSGFGETQYF.

The chain has TRBV4-1 and TRBJ2-5; possibly TRBD1 or TRBD2 for D (6 bases each). The germline V gene encodes CDR1 MGHRA and CDR2 YSYEKL. There are 17 residues in the CDR3. Trimming stripped 0 bases from V and 4 bases from J, with 18 bases between. CDR3 nucleotides: TGCGCCAGCAGCCAAGATCCCGGAGGGGGGATACCAGAGACCCAGTACTTC. Translated: CASSQDPGGGIPETQYF.

The chain combines TRBV21-1 with TRBJ1-4. TRBV21-1 is a pseudogene locus. The CDR3 is 20 residues long. The CDR3 DNA reads as TGTGCCAGCAGCACAAGACATGGCCAAACAGAAGGGATACCTAATGAAAAACTGTTTTTT. As protein: CASSTRHGQTEGIPNEKLFF.

This clonotype was observed a handful of times. V gene TRBV6-1 combines with J gene TRBJ2-7; 7 bases agree with TRBD2. V was clipped by 7 bases and J by 2 bases; unmatched bases: 14. The CDR3 consists of 16 residues. The germline gives CDR1 MNHNS, CDR2 SASEGT. CDR3 sequence reads: CASKRVQASGTYEQYF. The CDR3 coding sequence is TGTGCCAGCAAAAGGGTCCAGGCTAGCGGTACCTACGAGCAGTACTTC.

The rearrangement joins TRBV6-5 to TRBJ2-3; no clear D. The V and J ends lost 6 bases and 2 bases respectively, with 9 bases between them. Germline lookup yields CDR1 MNHEY and CDR2 SVGAGI. CDR3 length equals 13 residues. This chain's CDR3 is CASRRGATDTQYF. The CDR3 DNA sequence: TGTGCCAGCAGACGCGGAGCCACAGATACGCAGTATTTT.

The chain uses TRBV6-5 and TRBJ1-6; tentatively, D is TRBD1 (5 bases). Trimming removed 7 bases from V and 1 base from J, with 11 bases in between. Germline loops: CDR1 MNHEY, CDR2 SVGAGI. This CDR3 is 15 amino acids long. This CDR3 reads CASTPQGSYNSPLHF. In DNA, the CDR3 is TGTGCCAGCACCCCCCAGGGTTCCTATAATTCACCCCTCCACTTT.

This sequence joins TRBV6-1 and TRBJ2-5, with unresolved D. Trimming removed 2 bases at V and 6 bases at J, with 16 bases between. CDR3 length: 15 amino acids. Germline CDR1 and CDR2: MNHNS and SASEGT. The CDR3, as DNA: TGTGCCAGCAGTGAATCCTCTACTTACTTGAAGACCCAGTACTTC. Its translation: CASSESSTYLKTQYF.

This clonotype turned up a few times. CDR3 protein: CASSRPKRTGELFF. CDR3 DNA sequence: TGTGCCAGCAGCCGCCCCAAGAGAACCGGGGAGCTGTTTTTT. This chain uses TRBV7-2 with TRBJ2-2; D is undetermined. The CDR3 runs 14 residues. The V and J ends lost 5 bases and 5 bases respectively, with 12 bases between them. CDR1 SGHTA and CDR2 FQGNSA come from the germline V gene.

The V gene is TRBV4-3, the J gene TRBJ2-1; 8 nucleotides line up with TRBD2. V lost 3 bases to trimming and J lost 6 bases; unmatched junction nucleotides: 10. The CDR3 has 16 amino acids. Germline V lookup: CDR1 LGHNA, CDR2 YSLEER. The CDR3 is CASSHPTGTSVNEQFF. The CDR3, as DNA: TGCGCCAGCAGCCACCCGACCGGGACTAGTGTCAATGAGCAGTTCTTC.

The chain uses TRBV28 and TRBJ2-1; D gene uncertain. Per the germline V gene, CDR1 is MDHEN and CDR2 is SYDVKM. Trimming took off 1 base at V and 6 bases at J, with 10 bases between the two ends. There are 14 residues in the CDR3. CDR3 nucleotide sequence: TGTGCCAGCAGTTTATCGGCCGGCACCAATGAGCAGTTCTTC. Encoded protein: CASSLSAGTNEQFF.

In its sample, this clonotype was seen a few times. The chain links TRBV6-2 or TRBV6-3 to TRBJ2-5, with a tentative D call TRBD1 (5 bases). Germline CDR1 reads MNHEY; CDR2 reads SVGEGT. The CDR3 contains 14 residues. V gave up 2 bases and J gave up 2 bases, with 9 bases separating them. The chain's CDR3 is CASSYRQTQETQYF. The CDR3 bases are TGTGCCAGCAGTTACCGACAGACTCAAGAGACCCAGTACTTC.

This clonotype was recorded a few times. J is TRBJ1-3 and V is TRBV3-1; D gene ambiguous. Trimming shortened V by 4 bases and J by 0 bases, and 10 bases separated the two germline ends. The CDR3 length is 15 residues. The V gene's germline CDR1 is LGHDT and CDR2 YNNKEL (reference sequence). The CDR3 DNA follows: TGTGCCAGCAGCCGAGTTTACAGCTCTGGAAACACCATATATTTT. Translated: CASSRVYSSGNTIYF.

The gene calls are TRBV2 and TRBJ2-3; TRBD2 is a possible D gene (6 bases). The length of the CDR3 is 15 residues. Germline-derived CDR1 and CDR2 are SNHLY and FYNNEI. Trimming pared 6 bases from V and 2 bases from J, leaving 15 bases between. The DNA of the CDR3 is TGTGCCAGCAGAGCAACTAGCATTCTCACAGATACGCAGTATTTT. Its protein product is CASRATSILTDTQYF.

The rearrangement uses TRBV7-6 and TRBJ2-5; D is perhaps TRBD2 (6 bases). CDR1 and CDR2 (germline): SGHVS, FNYEAQ. This CDR3 has 14 amino acids. Deletions cut 1 base from V and 9 bases from J, with 15 bases between. The CDR3 DNA reads TGTGCCAGCAGCTTAGTGTCCCCTGGGGAGGCCCAGTACTTC. Protein: CASSLVSPGEAQYF. Complete variable domain (other parts from reference TRBV7-6 and TRBJ2-5): GAGVSQSPRYKVTKRGQDVALRCDPISGHVSLYWYRQALGQGPEFLTYFNYEAQQDKSGLPNDRFSAERPEGSISTLTIQRTEQRDSAMYRCASSLVSPGEAQYFGPGTRLLVL.

For this clonotype: One junction end disagrees with the germline gene, perhaps due to a read error. The chain links TRBV12-3 or TRBV12-4 to TRBJ2-5; 13 nucleotides agree with TRBD2. The CDR3 is 15 amino acids. CDR3 nucleotide sequence: TGTGCCAGCAGCAAAACCGGGACTAGCGGGAAGGGTGAGTTCTTC. It codes for CASSKTGTSGKGEFF.

The J gene is TRBJ1-2, the V gene TRBV14; 7 positions agree with TRBD1. The length of the CDR3 is 15 residues. CDR1 and CDR2 from the germline V gene are SGHDN and FVKESK. Unmatched junction bases numbered 5, after V lost 4 bases and J lost 0 bases. The CDR3 is CASSRDSIANYGYTF. CDR3 bases: TGTGCCAGCAGCCGGGACAGTATCGCTAACTATGGCTACACCTTC.

This clonotype was counted between two and nine times. The chain links TRBV29-1 to TRBJ1-2, with 8 bases that match TRBD1. The germline gives CDR1 SQVTM, CDR2 ANQGSEA. This CDR3 is 13 amino acids long. With 3 bases clipped from V and 5 bases from J, the junction kept 5 bases outside the gene matches. The CDR3 region has the DNA TGCAGCGTTGACGGACAGGGACCTTATGGCTACACCTTC. Translation gives CSVDGQGPYGYTF.

This clonotype was picked up a small number of times. The V gene is TRBV12-3 or TRBV12-4, the J gene TRBJ1-1; D is unresolved. The V end lost 5 bases, the J end lost 1 base, and 8 bases lay between the germline ends. CDR3 length equals 13 residues. CDR3 amino acids: CASSMTQNTEAFF. For the CDR3, the DNA is TGTGCCAGCAGTATGACCCAGAACACTGAAGCTTTCTTT.

The rearrangement uses TRBV5-1 and TRBJ2-7; TRBD1 might be the D (5 bases). The CDR3 runs 13 residues. Deletions cut 4 bases from V and 4 bases from J, with 12 bases between. Germline V gene lookup returns CDR1 SGHRS and CDR2 YFSETQ. The CDR3 sequence: CASSIDSFYEQYF. CDR3 coding DNA: TGCGCCAGCAGCATAGACAGTTTTTACGAGCAGTACTTC.

The table lists this clonotype with a few counts. The chain employs TRBV30 and TRBJ1-1, with D possibly being TRBD1 (6 bases). Germline loops: CDR1 GTSNPN, CDR2 SVGIG (reference sequence). The CDR3 is made up of 14 amino acids. The V end was cut by 3 bases, the J end by 10 bases, with 21 bases between. The CDR3 nucleotides read TGTGCCTGGAGCCATATCACTTACAGGGAAGGAGCTTTCTTT. The encoded protein is CAWSHITYREGAFF.

The sample holds one count of this clonotype. V is TRBV6-1 and J is TRBJ1-1, with a weak D call TRBD1 (6 bases). The CDR3 contains 13 residues. Trimming cost V 2 bases and J 3 bases, with 7 bases left between them. Germline V gene data show CDR1 as MNHNS and CDR2 as SASEGT. The CDR3 DNA reads as TGTGCCAGCAGTGAACACAGGGACACTGAAGCTTTCTTT. Its protein is CASSEHRDTEAFF.

V and J are TRBV7-2 and TRBJ1-5; D gene uncertain. The germline CDR1 and CDR2 sequences are SGHTA and FQGNSA. Trimming took 2 bases from V and 10 from J, leaving 9 bases between them. The CDR3 has 12 amino acids. DNA of the CDR3: TGTGCCAGCAGCTTAAGCTCCCTCCCCCAGCATTTT. Amino acid sequence: CASSLSSLPQHF.